The T cell receptor (beta chain) described here comes from a study of cytotoxic CD8 clonotypes in ibrutinib-treated CLL. Study results and caveats: Before falling back toward baseline at progression, clonality had risen at the time of ibrutinib response.

With respect to this clone: Its specificity is not known.

This CDR3 is 15 amino acids long. CDR1 SGHAT and CDR2 FQNNGV come from the germline V gene. Between the trimmed V and J ends, which lost 1 base and 5 bases, there was a span of 13 bases. For TCR beta libraries, 1.5 to 2 micrograms of genomic DNA were obtained from cryopreserved PBMCs. The table came from immunoSEQ multiplex PCR; TCRdb's copy has only in-frame clones and leaves some out. The profile shows tens of thousands of clones, around 60% of them singletons. This receptor was obtained from a human donor with chronic lymphocytic leukemia. This sequence joins TRBV11-2 and TRBJ2-3, with TRBD1 as a possible D gene (6 bases). The input for sequencing was PBMCs, taken before ibrutinib treatment. The CDR3 coding sequence is TGTGCCAGCAGCTTAGTCGGCAGGGGTATAGATACGCAGTATTTT. This sequence encodes CASSLVGRGIDTQYF.